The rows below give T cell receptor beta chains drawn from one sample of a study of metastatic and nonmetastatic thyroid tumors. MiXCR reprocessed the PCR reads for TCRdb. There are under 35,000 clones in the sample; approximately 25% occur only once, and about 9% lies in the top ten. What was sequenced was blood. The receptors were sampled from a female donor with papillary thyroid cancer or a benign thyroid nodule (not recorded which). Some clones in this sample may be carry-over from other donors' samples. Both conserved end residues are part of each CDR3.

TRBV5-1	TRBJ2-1	CASSLAFGPGNEQFF
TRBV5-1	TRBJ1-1	CASSFELMNTEAFF
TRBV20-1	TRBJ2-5	CSASDRETQYF
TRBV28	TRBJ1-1	CASSFGGNEAFF
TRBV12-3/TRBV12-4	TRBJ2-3	CASSLERPSTDTQYF
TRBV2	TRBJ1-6	CASKGANTYNSPLHF
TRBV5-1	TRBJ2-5	CASCPLPGQETQYF
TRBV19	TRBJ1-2	CASSMKGAGAGYGYTF
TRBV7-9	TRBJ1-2	CASSLVTYTF
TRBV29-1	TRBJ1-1	CSVRNTEAFF
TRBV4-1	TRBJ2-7	CASSPHNSYEQYF
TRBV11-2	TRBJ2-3	CASSPGNVGVDTQYF
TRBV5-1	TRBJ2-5	CASSLAPGGGKETQYF
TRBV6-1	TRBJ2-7	CASSRLAVAEQYF
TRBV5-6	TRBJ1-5	CASSSGTGVQPQHF
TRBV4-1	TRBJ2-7	CASSQEIGDSSYEQYF
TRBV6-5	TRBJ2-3	CASSYSLTDTQYF
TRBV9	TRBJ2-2	CASSPPSTGVTGELFF
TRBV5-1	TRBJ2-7	CASSMVAGSYEQYF
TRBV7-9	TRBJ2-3	CASSLSGTDTQYF
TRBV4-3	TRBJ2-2	CASSQDTGATGELFF
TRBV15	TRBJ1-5	CATSTGSFYQPQHF
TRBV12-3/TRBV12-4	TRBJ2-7	CASRGTNLGTYEQYF
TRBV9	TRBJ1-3	CASSVSGAPGNTIYF
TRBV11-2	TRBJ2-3	CASSLLLLGTDTQYF
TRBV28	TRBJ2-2	CAGGGGYTGELFF
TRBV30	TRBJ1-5	CAWSVRTLGGNSNQPQHF
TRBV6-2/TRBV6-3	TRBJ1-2	CASRSGTGGRGYTF
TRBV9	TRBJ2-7	CASSPGQTTYEQYF
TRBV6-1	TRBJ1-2	CASSPRFYGYTF
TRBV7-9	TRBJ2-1	CASTFPGAGDEQFF
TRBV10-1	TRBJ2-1	CASRGTSWWSSYNEQFF
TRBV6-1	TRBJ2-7	CASSEWNEQYF
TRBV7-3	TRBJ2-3	CASSRSSGRAKDTQYF
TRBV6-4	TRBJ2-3	CASSDSAGSTDTQYF
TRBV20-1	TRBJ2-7	CSAASGDRGSYEQYF
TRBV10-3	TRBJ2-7	CAISPGLLYEQYF
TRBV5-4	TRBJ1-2	CATSRDGNYGYTF
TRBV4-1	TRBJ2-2	CASSRGPGAGELFF
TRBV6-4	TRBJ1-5	CASIGTVNQPQHF
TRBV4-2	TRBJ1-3	CASSVNRGLLSGNTIYF
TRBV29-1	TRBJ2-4	CSVERNRGDIQYF
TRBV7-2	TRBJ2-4	CASSPRVLGLDIQYF
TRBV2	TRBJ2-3	CASKPPTLTKGPTQYF
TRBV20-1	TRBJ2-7	CSARLDRGSLEQYF